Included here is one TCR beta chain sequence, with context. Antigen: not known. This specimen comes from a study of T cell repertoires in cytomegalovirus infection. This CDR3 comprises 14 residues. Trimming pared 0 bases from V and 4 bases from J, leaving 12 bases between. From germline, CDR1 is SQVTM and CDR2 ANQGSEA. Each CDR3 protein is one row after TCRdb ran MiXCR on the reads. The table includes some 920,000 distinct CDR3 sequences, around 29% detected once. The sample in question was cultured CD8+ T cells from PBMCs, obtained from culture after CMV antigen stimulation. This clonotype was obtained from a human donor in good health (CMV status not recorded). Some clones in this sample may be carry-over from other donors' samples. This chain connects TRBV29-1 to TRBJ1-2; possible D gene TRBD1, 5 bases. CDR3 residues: CSVEDHTGGYGYTF. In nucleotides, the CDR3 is TGCAGCGTTGAAGACCACACGGGGGGCTATGGCTACACCTTC.